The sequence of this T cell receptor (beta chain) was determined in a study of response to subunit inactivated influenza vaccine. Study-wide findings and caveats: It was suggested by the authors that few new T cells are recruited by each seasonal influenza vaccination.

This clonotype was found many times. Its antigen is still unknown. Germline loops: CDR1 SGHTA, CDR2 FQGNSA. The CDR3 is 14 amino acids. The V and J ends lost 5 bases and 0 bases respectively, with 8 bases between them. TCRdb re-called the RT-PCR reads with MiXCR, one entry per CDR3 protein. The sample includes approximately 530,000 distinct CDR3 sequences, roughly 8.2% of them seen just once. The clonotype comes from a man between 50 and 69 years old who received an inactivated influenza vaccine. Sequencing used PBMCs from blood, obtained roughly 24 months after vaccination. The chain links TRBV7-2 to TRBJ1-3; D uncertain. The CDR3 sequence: CASSLKYSGNTIYF. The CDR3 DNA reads TGTGCCAGCAGCCTGAAATACTCTGGAAACACCATATATTTT.